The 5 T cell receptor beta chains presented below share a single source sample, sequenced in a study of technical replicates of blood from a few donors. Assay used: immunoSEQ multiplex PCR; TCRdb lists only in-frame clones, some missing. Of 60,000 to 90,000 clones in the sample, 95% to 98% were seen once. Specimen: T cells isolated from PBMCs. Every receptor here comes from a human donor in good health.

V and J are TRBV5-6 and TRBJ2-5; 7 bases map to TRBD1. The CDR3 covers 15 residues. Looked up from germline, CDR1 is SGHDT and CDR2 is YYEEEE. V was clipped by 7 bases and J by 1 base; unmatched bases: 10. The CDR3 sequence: CASGLGQRFQETQYF. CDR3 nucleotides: TGTGCCAGCGGCCTGGGACAGCGCTTCCAAGAGACCCAGTACTTC.

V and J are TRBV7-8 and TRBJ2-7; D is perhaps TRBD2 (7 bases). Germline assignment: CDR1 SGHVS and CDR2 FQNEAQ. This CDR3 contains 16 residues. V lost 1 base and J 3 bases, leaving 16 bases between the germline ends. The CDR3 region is CASSLVGGGGFYEQYF. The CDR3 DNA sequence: TGTGCCAGCAGCTTAGTTGGTGGGGGGGGCTTCTACGAGCAGTACTTC.

This chain's CDR3 is CAWSPDRDQPQHF. The CDR3 nucleotides read TGTGCCTGGAGTCCCGACAGGGATCAGCCCCAGCATTTT. The V gene is TRBV30, the J gene TRBJ1-5; 7 bases line up with TRBD1. V lost 2 bases, J lost 5 bases, and 3 bases stayed unmatched. The CDR3 sequence is 13 residues long. The germline gives CDR1 GTSNPN, CDR2 SVGIG (reference sequence).

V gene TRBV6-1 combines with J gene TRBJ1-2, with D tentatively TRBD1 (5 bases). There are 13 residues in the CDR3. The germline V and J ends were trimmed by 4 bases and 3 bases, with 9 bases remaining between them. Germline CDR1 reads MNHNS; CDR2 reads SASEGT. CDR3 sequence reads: CASSGQKHYGYTF. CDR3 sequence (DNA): TGTGCCAGCAGTGGACAGAAACACTATGGCTACACCTTC.

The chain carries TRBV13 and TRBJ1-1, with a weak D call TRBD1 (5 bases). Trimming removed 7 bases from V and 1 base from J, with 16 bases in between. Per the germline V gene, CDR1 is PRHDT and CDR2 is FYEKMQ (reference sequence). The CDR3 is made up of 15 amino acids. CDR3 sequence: CASTRLGRENTEAFF. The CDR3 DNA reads TGTGCCAGCACTCGGCTGGGCAGGGAGAACACTGAAGCTTTCTTT.